Here is one TCR beta chain with its context. Its antigen is undetermined. This sample was included in a study of T cell repertoires in cytomegalovirus infection. Background on the study: Researchers turned to recently identified HLA-C-restricted CMV epitopes as well as well-studied HLA-B-restricted ones. Indications of both CMV infection and matching HLA type were provided by public TCR beta signatures.

General study findings and limits: HLA-C-restricted CMV clonotypes gave the most frequent clonotype in two of eight donors.

Trimming cost V 0 bases and J 9 bases, with 17 bases left between them. Germline loops: CDR1 ENHRY, CDR2 SYGVKD. The CDR3 is 15 residues long. TCRdb passed the reads through MiXCR, listing each CDR3 protein once. The sample carries a few hundred thousand distinct CDR3 sequences, over 35% recorded once. This receptor was obtained from a human donor in good health (CMV status not recorded). Some clones in this sample may be carry-over from other donors' samples. The V call is TRBV10-3, the J call TRBJ2-5; D is perhaps TRBD2 (6 bases). The input for sequencing was cultured PBMCs, taken from culture after CMV antigen stimulation. CDR3 region: CAISESRAEGEAQYF. The CDR3 nucleotides are TGTGCCATCAGTGAGTCGAGGGCTGAAGGGGAGGCCCAGTACTTC.